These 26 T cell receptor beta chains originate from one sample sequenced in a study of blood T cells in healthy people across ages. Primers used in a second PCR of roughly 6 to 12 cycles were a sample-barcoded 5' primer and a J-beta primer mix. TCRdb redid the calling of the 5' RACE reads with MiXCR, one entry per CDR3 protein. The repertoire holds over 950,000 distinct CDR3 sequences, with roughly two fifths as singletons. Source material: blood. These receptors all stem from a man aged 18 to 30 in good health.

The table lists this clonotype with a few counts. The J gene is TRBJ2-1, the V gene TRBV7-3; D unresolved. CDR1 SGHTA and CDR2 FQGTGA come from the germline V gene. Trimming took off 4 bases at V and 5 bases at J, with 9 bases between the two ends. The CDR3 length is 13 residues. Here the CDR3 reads CASSWSMDNEQFF. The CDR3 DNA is TGTGCCAGCAGCTGGTCCATGGACAATGAGCAGTTCTTC.

CDR3 nucleotide sequence: TGCGCCAGCAGCCCCGAAGGTGTCTTCTCTGGAAACACCATATATTTT. Residues: CASSPEGVFSGNTIYF. This chain links TRBV4-3 with TRBJ1-3; the D is unclear. The germline gives CDR1 LGHNA, CDR2 YSLEER. The CDR3 loop spans 16 amino acids. Deletions cut 4 bases from V and 0 bases from J, with 13 bases between.

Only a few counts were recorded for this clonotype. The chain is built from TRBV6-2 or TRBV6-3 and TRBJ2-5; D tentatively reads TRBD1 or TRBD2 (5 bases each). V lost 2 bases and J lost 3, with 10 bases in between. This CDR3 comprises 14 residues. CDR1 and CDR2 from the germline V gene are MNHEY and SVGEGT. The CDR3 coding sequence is TGTGCCAGCAGTTACGGCAGGGACGAAGAGACCCAGTACTTC. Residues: CASSYGRDEETQYF.

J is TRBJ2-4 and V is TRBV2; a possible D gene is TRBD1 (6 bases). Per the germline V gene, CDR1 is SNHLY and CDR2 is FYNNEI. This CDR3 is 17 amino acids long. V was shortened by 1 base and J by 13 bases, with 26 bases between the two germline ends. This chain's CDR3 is CASSEVLGAEQLRQQYF. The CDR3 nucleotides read TGTGCCAGCAGTGAAGTTTTGGGGGCGGAACAACTACGACAGCAGTACTTC.

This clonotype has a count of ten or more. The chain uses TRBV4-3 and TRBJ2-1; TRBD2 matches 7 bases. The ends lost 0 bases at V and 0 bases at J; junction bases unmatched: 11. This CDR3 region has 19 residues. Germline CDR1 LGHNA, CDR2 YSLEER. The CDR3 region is CASSQDPAGTHSSYNEQFF. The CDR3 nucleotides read TGCGCCAGCAGCCAAGATCCAGCGGGGACCCACAGCTCCTACAATGAGCAGTTCTTC.

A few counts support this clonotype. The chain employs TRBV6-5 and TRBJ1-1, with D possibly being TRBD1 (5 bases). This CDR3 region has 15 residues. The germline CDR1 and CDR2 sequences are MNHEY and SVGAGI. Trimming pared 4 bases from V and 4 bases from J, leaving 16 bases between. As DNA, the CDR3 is TGTGCCAGCAGTTCCGCCGGACTGCAGGGCACTGAAGCTTTCTTT. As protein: CASSSAGLQGTEAFF.

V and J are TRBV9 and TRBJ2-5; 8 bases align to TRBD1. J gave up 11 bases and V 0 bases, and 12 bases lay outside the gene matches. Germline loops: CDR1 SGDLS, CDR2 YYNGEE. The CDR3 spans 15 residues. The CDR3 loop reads CASSVGTGSHMEQYF. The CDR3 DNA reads TGTGCCAGCAGCGTAGGGACAGGGAGTCACATGGAGCAGTACTTC.

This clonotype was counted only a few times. CDR3 nucleotides: TGTGCCAGCAGCGTAGCCCCGGGGAGCCCCCATGGCTACACCTTC. Amino acids: CASSVAPGSPHGYTF. The chain uses TRBV9 and TRBJ1-2; D gene ambiguous. The CDR3 is 15 amino acids. Germline V CDR1 and CDR2: SGDLS, YYNGEE. V was clipped by 0 bases and J by 6 bases, with 15 bases between them. Complete variable domain (other parts from reference TRBV9 and TRBJ1-2): DSGVTQTPKHLITATGQRVTLRCSPRSGDLSVYWYQQSLDQGLQFLIQYYNGEERAKGNILERFSAQQFPDLHSELNLSSLELGDSALYFCASSVAPGSPHGYTFGSGTRLTVV.

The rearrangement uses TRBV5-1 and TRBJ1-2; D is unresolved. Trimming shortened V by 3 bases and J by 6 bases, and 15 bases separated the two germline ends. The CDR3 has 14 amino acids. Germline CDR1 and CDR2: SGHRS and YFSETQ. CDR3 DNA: TGCGCCAGCAGCTCCGCACATACTCGACATGGCTACACCTTC. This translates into CASSSAHTRHGYTF.

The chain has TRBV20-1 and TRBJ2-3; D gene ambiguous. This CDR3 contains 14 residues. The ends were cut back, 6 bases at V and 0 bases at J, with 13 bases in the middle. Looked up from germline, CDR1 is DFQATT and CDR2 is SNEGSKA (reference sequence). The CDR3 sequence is CSAEGSLSTDTQYF. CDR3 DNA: TGCAGTGCCGAAGGATCCTTAAGCACAGATACGCAGTATTTT.

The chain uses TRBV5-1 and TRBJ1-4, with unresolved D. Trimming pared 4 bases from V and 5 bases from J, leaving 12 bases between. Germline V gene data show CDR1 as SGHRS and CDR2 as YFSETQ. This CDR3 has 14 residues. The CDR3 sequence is CASSIKVGNEKLFF. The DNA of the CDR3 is TGCGCCAGCAGCATCAAGGTCGGGAATGAAAAACTGTTTTTT.

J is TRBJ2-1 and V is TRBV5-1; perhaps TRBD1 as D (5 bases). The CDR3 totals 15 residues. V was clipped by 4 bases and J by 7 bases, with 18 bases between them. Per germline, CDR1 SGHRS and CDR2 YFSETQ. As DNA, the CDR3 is TGCGCCAGCAGCATGGACACCTTCAGGGATAATGAGCAGTTCTTC. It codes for CASSMDTFRDNEQFF.

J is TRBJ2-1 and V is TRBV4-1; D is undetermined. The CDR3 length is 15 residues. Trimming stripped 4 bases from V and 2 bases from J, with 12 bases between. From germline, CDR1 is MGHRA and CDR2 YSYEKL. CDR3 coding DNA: TGCGCCAGCAGCCCGGGTGGAGCTCCCTACAATGAGCAGTTCTTC. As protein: CASSPGGAPYNEQFF.

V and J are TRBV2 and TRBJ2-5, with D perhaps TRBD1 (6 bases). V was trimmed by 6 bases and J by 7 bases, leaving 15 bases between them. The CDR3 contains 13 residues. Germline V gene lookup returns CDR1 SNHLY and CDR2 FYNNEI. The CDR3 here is CASRTDEGGTQYF. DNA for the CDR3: TGTGCCAGCAGGACGGATGAAGGGGGGACCCAGTACTTC.

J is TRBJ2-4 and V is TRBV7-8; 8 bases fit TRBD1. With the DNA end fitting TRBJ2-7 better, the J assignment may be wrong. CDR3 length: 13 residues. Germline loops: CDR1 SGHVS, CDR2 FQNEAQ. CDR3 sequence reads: CATGQGRENEQYF. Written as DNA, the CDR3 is TGTGCCACAGGACAGGGCAGGGAAAACGAGCAGTACTTC.

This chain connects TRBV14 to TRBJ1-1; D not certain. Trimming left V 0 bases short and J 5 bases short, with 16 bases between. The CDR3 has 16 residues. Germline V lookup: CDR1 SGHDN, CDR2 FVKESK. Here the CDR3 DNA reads TGTGCCAGCAGCCAAGACCGAAGCAGTGGAAAGACTGAAGCTTTCTTT. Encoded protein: CASSQDRSSGKTEAFF. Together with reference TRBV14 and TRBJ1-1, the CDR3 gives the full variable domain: EAGVTQFPSHSVIEKGQTVTLRCDPISGHDNLYWYRRVMGKEIKFLLHFVKESKQDESGMPNNRFLAERTGGTYSTLKVQPAELEDSGVYFCASSQDRSSGKTEAFFGQGTRLTVV.

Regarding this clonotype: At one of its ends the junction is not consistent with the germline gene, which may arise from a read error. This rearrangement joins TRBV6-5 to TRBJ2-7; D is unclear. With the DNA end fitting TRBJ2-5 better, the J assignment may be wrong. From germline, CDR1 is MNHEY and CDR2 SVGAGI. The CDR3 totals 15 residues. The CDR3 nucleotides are TGTGCCAGCAGGCCCATTGACTGGTTCCAAGGGACCCAGTACTTC. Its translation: CASRPIDWFQGTQYF.

CDR3 in amino acids: CSARGSGGDYEQYF. The DNA of the CDR3 is TGCAGTGCTAGAGGTAGCGGGGGGGACTACGAGCAGTACTTC. This chain joins TRBV20-1 and TRBJ2-7; 11 bases align to TRBD2. The V gene end was trimmed by 1 base and the J gene end by 3 bases; junction bases not matched to a gene: 2. This CDR3 has 14 residues. The germline CDR1 and CDR2 sequences are DFQATT and SNEGSKA (reference sequence).

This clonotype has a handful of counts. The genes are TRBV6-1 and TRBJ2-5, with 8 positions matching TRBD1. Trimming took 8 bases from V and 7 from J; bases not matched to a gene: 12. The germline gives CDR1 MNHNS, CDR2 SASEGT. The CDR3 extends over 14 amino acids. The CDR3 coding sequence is TGTGCCAGCCGAGGACAGGGAGCTCCGGGGACCCAGTACTTC. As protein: CASRGQGAPGTQYF.

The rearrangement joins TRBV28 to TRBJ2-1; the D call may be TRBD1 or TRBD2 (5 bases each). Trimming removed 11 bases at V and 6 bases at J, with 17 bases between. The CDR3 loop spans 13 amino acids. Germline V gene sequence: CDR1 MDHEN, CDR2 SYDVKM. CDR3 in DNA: TGTGCCTCCGTCCCCATTGGGGGCAATGAGCAGTTCTTC. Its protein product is CASVPIGGNEQFF.

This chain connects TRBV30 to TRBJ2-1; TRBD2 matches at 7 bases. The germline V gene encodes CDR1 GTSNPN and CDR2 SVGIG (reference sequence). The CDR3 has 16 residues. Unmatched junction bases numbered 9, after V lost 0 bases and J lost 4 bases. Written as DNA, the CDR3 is TGTGCCTGGAGTGTACTACGGGGGGAAAATTACAATGAGCAGTTCTTC. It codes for CAWSVLRGENYNEQFF.

The CDR3, as DNA: TGTGCCAGCAGGGTGACAGTCTATAATTCACCCCTCCACTTT. This sequence encodes CASRVTVYNSPLHF. V gene TRBV2 combines with J gene TRBJ1-6, with D perhaps TRBD1 (5 bases). The germline gives CDR1 SNHLY, CDR2 FYNNEI. This CDR3 has 14 amino acids. V shed 6 bases and J shed 3 bases, with 9 bases lying between them.

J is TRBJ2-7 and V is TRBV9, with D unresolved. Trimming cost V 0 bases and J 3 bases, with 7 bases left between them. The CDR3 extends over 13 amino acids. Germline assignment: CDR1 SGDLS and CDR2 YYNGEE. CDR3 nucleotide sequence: TGTGCCAGCAGCGTAGCAGAAAGCTACGAGCAGTACTTC. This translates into CASSVAESYEQYF.

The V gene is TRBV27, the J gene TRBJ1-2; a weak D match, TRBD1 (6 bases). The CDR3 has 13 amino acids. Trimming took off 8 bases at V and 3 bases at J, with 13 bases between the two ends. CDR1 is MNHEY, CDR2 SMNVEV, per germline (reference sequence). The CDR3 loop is CASGGGDYYGYTF. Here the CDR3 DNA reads TGTGCCAGCGGAGGGGGGGATTACTATGGCTACACCTTC.

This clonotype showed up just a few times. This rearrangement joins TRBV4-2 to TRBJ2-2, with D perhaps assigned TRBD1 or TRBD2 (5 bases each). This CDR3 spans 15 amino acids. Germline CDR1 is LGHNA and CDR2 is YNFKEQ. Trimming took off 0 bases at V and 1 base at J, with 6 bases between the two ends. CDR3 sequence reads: CASSQEGENTGELFF. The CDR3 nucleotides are TGTGCCAGCAGCCAAGAGGGGGAGAACACCGGGGAGCTGTTTTTT.

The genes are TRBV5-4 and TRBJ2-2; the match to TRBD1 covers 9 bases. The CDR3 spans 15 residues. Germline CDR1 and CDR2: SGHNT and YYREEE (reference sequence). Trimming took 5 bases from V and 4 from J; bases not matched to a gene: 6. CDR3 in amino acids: CASRGGTGRTGELFF. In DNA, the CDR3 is TGTGCCAGCAGGGGGGGGACAGGGCGCACCGGGGAGCTGTTTTTT.